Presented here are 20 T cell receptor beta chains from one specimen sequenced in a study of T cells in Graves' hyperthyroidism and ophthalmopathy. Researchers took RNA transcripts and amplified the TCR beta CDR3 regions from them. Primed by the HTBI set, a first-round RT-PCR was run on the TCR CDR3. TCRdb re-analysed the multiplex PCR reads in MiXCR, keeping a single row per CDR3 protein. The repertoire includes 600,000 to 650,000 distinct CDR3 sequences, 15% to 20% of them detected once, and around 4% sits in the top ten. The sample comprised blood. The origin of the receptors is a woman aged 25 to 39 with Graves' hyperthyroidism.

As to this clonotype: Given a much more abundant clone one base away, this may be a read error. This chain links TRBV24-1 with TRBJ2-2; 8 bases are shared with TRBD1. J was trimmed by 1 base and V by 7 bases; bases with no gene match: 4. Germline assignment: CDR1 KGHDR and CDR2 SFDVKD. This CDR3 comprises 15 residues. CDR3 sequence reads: CATRPGQVNTGELFF. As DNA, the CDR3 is TGTGCCACCAGGCCGGGACAGGTGAACACCGGGGAGCTGTTTTTT.

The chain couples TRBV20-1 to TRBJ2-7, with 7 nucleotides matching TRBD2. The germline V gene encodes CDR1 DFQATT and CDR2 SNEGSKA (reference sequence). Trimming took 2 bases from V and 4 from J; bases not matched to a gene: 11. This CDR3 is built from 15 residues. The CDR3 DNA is TGCAGTGCTAGACCTTGGGACTATAGCGCTTACGAGCAGTACTTC. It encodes CSARPWDYSAYEQYF.

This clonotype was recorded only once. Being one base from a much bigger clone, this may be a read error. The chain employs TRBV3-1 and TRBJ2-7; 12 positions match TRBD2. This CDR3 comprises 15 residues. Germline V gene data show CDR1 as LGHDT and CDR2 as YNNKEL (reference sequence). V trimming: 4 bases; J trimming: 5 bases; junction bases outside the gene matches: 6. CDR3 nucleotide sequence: TGTGCCAGCAGCCGTCTAGCGGGAGGGCGCAACGAGCAGTACTTC. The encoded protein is CASSRLAGGRNEQYF.

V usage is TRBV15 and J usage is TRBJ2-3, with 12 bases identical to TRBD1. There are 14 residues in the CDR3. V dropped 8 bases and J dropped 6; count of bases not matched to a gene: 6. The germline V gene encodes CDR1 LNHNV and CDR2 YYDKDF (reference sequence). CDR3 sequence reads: CATRRDRGLDTQYF. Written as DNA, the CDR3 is TGTGCCACCCGCCGGGACAGGGGGCTTGATACGCAGTATTTT.

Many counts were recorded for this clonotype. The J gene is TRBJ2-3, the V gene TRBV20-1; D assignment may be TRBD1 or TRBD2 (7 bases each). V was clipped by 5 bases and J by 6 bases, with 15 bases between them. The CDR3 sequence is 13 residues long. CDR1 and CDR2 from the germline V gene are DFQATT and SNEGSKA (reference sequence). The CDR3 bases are TGCAGTGCTCTAAGACAGGGAGGGGATACGCAGTATTTT. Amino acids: CSALRQGGDTQYF.

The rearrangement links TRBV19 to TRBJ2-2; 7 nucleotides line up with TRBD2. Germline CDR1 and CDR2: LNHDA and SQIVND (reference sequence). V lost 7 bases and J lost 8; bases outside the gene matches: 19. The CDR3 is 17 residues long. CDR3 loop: CASTDMALAAVVGELFF. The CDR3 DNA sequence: TGTGCCAGTACCGATATGGCGCTAGCGGCAGTTGTTGGGGAGCTGTTTTTT.

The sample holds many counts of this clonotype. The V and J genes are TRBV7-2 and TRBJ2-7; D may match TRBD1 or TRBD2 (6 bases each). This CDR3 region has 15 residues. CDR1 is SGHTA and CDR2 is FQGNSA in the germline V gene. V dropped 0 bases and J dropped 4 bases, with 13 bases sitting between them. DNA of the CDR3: TGTGCCAGCAGCTTAGCTTCACTAGGGGGGTACGAGCAGTACTTC. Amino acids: CASSLASLGGYEQYF.

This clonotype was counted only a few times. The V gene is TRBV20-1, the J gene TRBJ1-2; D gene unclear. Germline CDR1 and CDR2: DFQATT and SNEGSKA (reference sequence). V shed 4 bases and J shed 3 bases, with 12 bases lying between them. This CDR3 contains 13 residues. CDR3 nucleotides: TGCAGTGCTACTCCGGGGAGTTACTATGGCTACACCTTC. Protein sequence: CSATPGSYYGYTF.

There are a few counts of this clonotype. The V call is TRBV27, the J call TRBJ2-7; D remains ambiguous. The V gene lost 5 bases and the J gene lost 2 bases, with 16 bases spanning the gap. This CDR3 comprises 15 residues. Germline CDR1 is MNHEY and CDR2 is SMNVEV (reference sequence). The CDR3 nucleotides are TGTGCCAGCAGTCCCCCGGGTCGCCCTCCCTACGAGCAGTACTTC. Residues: CASSPPGRPPYEQYF.

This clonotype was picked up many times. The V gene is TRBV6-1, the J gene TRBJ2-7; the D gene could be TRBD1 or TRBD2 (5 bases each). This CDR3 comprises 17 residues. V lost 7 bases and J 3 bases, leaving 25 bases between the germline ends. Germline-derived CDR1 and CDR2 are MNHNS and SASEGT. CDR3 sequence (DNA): TGTGCCAGCACTCAAAACAGAAACTGGGGGATGAACTACGAGCAGTACTTC. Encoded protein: CASTQNRNWGMNYEQYF.

The CDR3 DNA follows: TGCGCCAGCAGCTTGGAGGGGTTCGGCTACACCTTC. The encoded protein is CASSLEGFGYTF. The chain has TRBV5-1 and TRBJ1-2; the D gene is possibly TRBD1 (5 bases). The CDR3 consists of 12 residues. V was clipped by 0 bases and J by 8 bases, with 8 bases between them. The germline CDR1 and CDR2 sequences are SGHRS and YFSETQ.

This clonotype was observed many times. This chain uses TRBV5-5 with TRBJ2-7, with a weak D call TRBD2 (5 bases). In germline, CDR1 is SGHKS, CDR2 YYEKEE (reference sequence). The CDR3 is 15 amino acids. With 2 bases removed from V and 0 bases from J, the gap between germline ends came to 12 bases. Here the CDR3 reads CASSFWTVGSYEQYF. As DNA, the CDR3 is TGTGCCAGCAGCTTTTGGACTGTGGGCTCCTACGAGCAGTACTTC.

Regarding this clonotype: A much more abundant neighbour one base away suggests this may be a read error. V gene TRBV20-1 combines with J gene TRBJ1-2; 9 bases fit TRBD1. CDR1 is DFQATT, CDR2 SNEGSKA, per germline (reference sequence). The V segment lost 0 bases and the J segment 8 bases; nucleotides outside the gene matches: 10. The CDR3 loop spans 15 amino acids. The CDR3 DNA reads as TGCAGTGCTAGAGATCTGCGGACAGGGGACCAAGGCTACACCTTC. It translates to CSARDLRTGDQGYTF.

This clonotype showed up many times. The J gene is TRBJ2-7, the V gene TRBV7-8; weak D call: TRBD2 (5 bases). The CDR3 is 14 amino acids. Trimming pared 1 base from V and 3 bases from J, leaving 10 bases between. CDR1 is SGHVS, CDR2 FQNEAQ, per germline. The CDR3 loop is CASSLERLDYEQYF. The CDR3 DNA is TGTGCCAGCAGCTTAGAGCGGTTGGACTACGAGCAGTACTTC. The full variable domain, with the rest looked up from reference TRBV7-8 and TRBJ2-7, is GAGVSQSPRYKVAKRGQDVALRCDPISGHVSLFWYQQALGQGPEFLTYFQNEAQLDKSGLPSDRFFAERPEGSVSTLKIQRTQQEDSAVYLCASSLERLDYEQYFGPGTRLTVT.

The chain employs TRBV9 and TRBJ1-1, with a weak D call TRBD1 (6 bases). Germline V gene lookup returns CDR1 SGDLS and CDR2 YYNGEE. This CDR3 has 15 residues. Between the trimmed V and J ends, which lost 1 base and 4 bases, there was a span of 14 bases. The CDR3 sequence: CASSVFPGDPTEAFF. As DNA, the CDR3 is TGTGCCAGCAGCGTATTTCCAGGGGATCCCACTGAAGCTTTCTTT.

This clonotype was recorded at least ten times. This CDR3 is CSARAWRGGTDTQYF. CDR3 nucleotides: TGCAGTGCTAGAGCCTGGAGGGGGGGCACAGATACGCAGTATTTT. The chain has TRBV20-1 and TRBJ2-3; the D gene could be TRBD1 or TRBD2 (6 bases each). Between the trimmed V and J ends, which lost 1 base and 1 base, there was a span of 12 bases. The CDR3 runs to 15 residues. In germline, CDR1 is DFQATT, CDR2 SNEGSKA (reference sequence).

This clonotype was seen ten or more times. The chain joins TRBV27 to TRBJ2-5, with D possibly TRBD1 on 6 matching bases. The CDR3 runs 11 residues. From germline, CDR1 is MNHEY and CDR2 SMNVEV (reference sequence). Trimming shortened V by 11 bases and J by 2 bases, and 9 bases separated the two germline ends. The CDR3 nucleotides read TGTGCCTCAGGGGTGCAAGAGACCCAGTACTTC. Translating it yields CASGVQETQYF.

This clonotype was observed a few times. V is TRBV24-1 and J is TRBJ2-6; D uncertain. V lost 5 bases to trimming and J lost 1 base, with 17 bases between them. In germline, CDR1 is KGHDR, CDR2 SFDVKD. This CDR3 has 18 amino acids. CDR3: CATSADVLVGSGANVLTF. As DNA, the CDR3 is TGTGCCACCAGTGCGGACGTACTTGTGGGATCTGGGGCCAACGTCCTGACTTTC.

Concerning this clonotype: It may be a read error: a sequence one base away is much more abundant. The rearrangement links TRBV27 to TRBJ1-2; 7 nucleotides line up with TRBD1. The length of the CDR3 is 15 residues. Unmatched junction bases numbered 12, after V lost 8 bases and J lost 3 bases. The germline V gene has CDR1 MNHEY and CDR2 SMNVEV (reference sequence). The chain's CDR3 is CASGPFEGADYGYTF. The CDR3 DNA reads TGTGCCAGCGGTCCGTTCGAGGGGGCTGACTATGGCTACACCTTC.

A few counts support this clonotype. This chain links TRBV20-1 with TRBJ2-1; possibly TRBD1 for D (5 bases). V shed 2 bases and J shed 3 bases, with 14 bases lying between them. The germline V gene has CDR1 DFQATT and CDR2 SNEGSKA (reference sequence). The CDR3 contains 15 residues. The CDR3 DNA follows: TGCAGTGCTAGAATCGGGCAGGGCTTCTACAATGAGCAGTTCTTC. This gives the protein CSARIGQGFYNEQFF.